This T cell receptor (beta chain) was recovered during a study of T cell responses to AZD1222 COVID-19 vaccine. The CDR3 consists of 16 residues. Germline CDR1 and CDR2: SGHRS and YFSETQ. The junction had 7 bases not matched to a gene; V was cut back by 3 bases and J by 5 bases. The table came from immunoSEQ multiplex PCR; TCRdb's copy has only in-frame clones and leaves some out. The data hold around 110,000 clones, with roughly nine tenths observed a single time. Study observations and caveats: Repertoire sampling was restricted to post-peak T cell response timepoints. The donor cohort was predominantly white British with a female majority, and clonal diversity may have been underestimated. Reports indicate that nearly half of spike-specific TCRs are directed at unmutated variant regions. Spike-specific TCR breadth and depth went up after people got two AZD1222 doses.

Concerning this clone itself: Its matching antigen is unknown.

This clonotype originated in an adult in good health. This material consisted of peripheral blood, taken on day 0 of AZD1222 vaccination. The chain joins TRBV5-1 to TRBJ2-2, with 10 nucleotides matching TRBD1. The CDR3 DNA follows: TGCGCCAGCAGCTCCCCGACAGGGGGCTCGACCGGGGAGCTGTTTTTT. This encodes CASSSPTGGSTGELFF.